The clone carrying this TCR beta chain was observed a few times. What it recognizes is unknown. The data originate from a study of T-cell reconstitution after alpha-beta-depleted transplantation in children. Trimming left V 7 bases short and J 5 bases short, with 18 bases between. Germline V gives CDR1 SGHAT, CDR2 FQNNGV. The CDR3 runs 15 residues. The authors prepared the TCRbeta library with unique molecular identifiers. One entry per CDR3 protein, called by TCRdb with MiXCR from the PCR reads. The table records a few hundred thousand distinct CDR3 sequences, 6.6% of them present only once. Study-wide results and caveats: At one year after transplant, newly produced T cells mostly accounted for T-cell counts and diversity. Reports say that about two months after transplant, the alpha-beta T cells came out of several hundred graft clones that had expanded.

The starting material was PBMCs, obtained before TCRalphabeta/CD19-depleted stem cell transplant. The TCR sequence derives from a boy aged 2 to 10 with acute lymphoblastic leukemia, due to receive a stem cell transplant. The chain recombines TRBV11-2 with TRBJ2-1; no firm D call. CDR3 bases: TGTGCCAGCACCAACCAATCCCCCTCGCACAATGAGCAGTTCTTC. This codes for CASTNQSPSHNEQFF.